The clone carrying this T cell receptor beta chain was found many times. No antigen is known for it. There are 15 residues in the CDR3. V was clipped by 4 bases and J by 5 bases; unmatched bases: 7. Germline CDR1 SEHNR, CDR2 FQNEAQ (reference sequence). The record originates from a study of molecular identifiers for immune sequencing clone quantification. Points from the study as a whole: Sizes of clones that are highly expanded could be underestimated (if identical TCR molecules share a barcode).

A single record per CDR3 protein comes from TCRdb applying MiXCR to the PCR reads. Of about 12,000 distinct CDR3 sequences detected, about 15% appear once; the ten largest clones hold under 2%. The chain joins TRBV7-9 to TRBJ1-5, with TRBD1 identical over 8 bases. The sequence came from a human donor in good health. Some libraries in this study had Jurkat cell RNA spiked in. Sequenced material: naive CD8+ T cells from blood, with Jurkat cell RNA spiked in. Subset given: FACS-sorted CD8+CD4-CCR7+CD45RA+ naive T cells. The CDR3 reads CASSSDREVDQPQHF. In nucleotides, the CDR3 is TGTGCCAGCAGCTCGGACAGGGAAGTCGATCAGCCCCAGCATTTT. Supplemented by reference TRBV7-9 and TRBJ1-5, the full variable domain reads DTGVSQNPRHKITKRGQNVTFRCDPISEHNRLYWYRQTLGQGPEFLTYFQNEAQLEKSRLLSDRFSAERPKGSFSTLEIQRTEQGDSAMYLCASSSDREVDQPQHFGDGTRLSIL.